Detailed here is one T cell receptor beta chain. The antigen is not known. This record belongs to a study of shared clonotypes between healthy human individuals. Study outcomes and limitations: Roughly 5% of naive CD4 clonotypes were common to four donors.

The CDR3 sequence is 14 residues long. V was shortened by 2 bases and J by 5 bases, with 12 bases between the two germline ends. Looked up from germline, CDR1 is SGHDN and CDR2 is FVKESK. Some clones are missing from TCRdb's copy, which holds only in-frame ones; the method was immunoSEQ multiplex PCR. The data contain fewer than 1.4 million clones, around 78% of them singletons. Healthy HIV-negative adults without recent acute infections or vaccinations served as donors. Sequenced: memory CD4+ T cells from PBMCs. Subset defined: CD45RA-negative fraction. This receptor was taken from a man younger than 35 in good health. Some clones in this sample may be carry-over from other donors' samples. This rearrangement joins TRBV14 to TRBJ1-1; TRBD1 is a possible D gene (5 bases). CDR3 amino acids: CASSQWGGKTEAFF. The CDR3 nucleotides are TGTGCCAGCAGCCAATGGGGGGGTAAAACTGAAGCTTTCTTT.